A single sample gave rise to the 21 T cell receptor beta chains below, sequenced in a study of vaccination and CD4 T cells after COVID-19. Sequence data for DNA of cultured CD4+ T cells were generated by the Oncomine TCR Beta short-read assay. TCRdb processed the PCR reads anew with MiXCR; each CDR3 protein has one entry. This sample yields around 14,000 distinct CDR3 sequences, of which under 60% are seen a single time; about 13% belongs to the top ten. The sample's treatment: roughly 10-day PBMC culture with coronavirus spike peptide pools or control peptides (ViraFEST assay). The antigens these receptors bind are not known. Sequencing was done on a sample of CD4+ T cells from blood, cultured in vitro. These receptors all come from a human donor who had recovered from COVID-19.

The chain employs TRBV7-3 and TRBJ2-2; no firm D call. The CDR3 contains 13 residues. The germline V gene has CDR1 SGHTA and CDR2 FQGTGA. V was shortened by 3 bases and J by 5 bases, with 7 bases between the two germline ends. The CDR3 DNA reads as TGTGCCAGCAGCTTTGGGGATACCGGGGAGCTGTTTTTT. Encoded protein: CASSFGDTGELFF.

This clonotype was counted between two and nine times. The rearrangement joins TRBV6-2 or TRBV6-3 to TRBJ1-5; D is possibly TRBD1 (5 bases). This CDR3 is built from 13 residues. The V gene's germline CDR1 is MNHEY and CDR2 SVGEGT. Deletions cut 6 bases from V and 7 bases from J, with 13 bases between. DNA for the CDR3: TGTGCCAGCAGGGTGGGGCTCCCCCAGCCCCAGCATTTT. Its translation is CASRVGLPQPQHF.

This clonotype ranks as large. The DNA for the CDR3 is TGTGCCACCAGTGACTCTTCGTGGGAGCAGTTCTTC. It translates to CATSDSSWEQFF. The chain is built from TRBV24-1 and TRBJ2-1; no firm D call. The length of the CDR3 is 12 residues. Trimming cost V 4 bases and J 10 bases, with 10 bases left between them. Germline-derived CDR1 and CDR2 are KGHDR and SFDVKD.

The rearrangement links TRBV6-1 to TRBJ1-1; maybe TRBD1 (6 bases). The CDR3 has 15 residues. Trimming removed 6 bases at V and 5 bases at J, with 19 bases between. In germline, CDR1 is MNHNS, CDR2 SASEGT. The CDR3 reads CASSLSPGQGTEAFF. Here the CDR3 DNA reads TGTGCCAGCAGCCTATCGCCAGGGCAGGGGACTGAAGCTTTCTTT.

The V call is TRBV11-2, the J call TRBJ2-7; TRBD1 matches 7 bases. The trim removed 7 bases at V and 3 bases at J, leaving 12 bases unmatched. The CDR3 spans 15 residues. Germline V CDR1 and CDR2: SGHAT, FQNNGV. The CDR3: CASTAGGEWDYEQYF. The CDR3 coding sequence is TGTGCCAGCACCGCAGGGGGTGAATGGGACTACGAGCAGTACTTC.

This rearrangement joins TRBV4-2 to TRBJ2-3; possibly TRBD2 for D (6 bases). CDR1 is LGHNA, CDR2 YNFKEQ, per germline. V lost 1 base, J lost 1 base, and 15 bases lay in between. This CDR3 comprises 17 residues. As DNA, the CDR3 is TGTGCCAGCAGCCAAGGGAGAGGAGGCGGGGGCACAGATACGCAGTATTTT. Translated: CASSQGRGGGGTDTQYF.

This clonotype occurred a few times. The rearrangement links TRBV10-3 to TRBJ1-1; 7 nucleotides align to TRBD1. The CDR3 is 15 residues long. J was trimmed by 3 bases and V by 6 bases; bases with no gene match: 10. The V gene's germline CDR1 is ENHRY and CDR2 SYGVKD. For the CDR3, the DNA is TGTGCCATCAGGGCGGCAGGGGGGCCGTACACTGAAGCTTTCTTT. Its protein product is CAIRAAGGPYTEAFF.

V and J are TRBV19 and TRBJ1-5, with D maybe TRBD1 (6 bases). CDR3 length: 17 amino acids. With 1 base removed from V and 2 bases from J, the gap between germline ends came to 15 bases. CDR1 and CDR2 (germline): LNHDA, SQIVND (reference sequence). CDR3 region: CASSIVRGARGNQPQHF. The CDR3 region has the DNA TGTGCCAGTAGTATAGTACGGGGGGCGCGGGGCAATCAGCCCCAGCATTTT.

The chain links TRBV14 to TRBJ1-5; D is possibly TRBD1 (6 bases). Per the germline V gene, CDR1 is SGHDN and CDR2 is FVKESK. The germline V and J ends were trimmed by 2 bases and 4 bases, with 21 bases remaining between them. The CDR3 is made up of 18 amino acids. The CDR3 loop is CASSQPRDTKGVNQPQHF. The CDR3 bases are TGTGCCAGCAGCCAACCCCGGGACACCAAAGGGGTTAATCAGCCCCAGCATTTT.

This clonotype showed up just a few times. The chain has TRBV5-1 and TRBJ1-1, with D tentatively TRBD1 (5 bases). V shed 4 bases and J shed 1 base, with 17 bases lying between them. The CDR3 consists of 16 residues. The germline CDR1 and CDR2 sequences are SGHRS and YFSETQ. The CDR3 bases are TGCGCCAGCAGCCCCGGCCGCGCAGGGCGGAACACTGAAGCTTTCTTT. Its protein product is CASSPGRAGRNTEAFF. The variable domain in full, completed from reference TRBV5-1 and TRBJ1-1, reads KAGVTQTPRYLIKTRGQQVTLSCSPISGHRSVSWYQQTPGQGLQFLFEYFSETQRNKGNFPGRFSGRQFSNSRSEMNVSTLELGDSALYLCASSPGRAGRNTEAFFGQGTRLTVV.

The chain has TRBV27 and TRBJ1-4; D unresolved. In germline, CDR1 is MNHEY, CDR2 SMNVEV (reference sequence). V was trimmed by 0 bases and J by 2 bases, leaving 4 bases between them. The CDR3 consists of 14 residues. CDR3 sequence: CASSLSPTNEKLFF. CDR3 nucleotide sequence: TGTGCCAGCAGTTTATCTCCTACTAATGAAAAACTGTTTTTT.

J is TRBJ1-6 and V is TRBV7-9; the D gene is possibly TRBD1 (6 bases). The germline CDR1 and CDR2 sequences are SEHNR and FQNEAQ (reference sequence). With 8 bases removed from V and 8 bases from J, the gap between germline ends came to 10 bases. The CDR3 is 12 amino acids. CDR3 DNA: TGTGCCAGCGGGGACACCGATTCACCCCTCCACTTT. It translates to CASGDTDSPLHF.

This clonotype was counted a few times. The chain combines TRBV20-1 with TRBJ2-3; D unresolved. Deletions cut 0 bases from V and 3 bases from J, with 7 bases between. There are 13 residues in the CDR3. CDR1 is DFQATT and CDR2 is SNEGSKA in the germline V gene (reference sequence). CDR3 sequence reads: CSARDPQTDTQYF. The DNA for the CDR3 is TGCAGTGCTAGAGATCCACAAACAGATACGCAGTATTTT.

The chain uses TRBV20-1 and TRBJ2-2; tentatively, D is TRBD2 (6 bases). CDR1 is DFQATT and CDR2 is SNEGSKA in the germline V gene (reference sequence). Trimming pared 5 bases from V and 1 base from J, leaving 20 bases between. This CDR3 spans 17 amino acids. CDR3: CSAPTRRRGMNTGELFF. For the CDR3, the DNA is TGCAGTGCTCCTACTCGACGTCGGGGGATGAACACCGGGGAGCTGTTTTTT.

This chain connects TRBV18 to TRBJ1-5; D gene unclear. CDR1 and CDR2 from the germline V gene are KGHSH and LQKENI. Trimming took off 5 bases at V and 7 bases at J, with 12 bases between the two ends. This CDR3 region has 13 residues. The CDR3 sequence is CASSEETIQPQHF. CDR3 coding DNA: TGTGCCAGCTCAGAAGAGACCATACAGCCCCAGCATTTT. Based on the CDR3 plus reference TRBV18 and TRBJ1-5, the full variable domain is NAGVMQNPRHLVRRRGQEARLRCSPMKGHSHVYWYRQLPEEGLKFMVYLQKENIIDESGMPKERFSAEFPKEGPSILRIQQVVRGDSAAYFCASSEETIQPQHFGDGTRLSIL.

Written as DNA, the CDR3 is TGTGCCAGCAGCTTGTTACAGGGGGCCTTCACCGGGGAGCTGTTTTTT. It translates to CASSLLQGAFTGELFF. The rearrangement links TRBV5-4 to TRBJ2-2; 9 bases match TRBD1. This CDR3 comprises 16 residues. The trim removed 1 base at V and 4 bases at J, leaving 5 bases unmatched. Germline lookup yields CDR1 SGHNT and CDR2 YYREEE (reference sequence). Filled out from reference TRBV5-4 and TRBJ2-2, the complete variable domain reads ETGVTQSPTHLIKTRGQQVTLRCSSQSGHNTVSWYQQALGQGPQFIFQYYREEENGRGNFPPRFSGLQFPNYSSELNVNALELDDSALYLCASSLLQGAFTGELFFGEGSRLTVL.

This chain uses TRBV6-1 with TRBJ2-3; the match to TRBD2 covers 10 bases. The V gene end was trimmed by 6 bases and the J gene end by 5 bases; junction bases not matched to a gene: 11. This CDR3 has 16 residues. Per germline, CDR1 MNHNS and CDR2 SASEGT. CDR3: CASRSSGGARGDTQYF. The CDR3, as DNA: TGTGCCAGCAGGTCTAGCGGGGGAGCCCGTGGAGATACGCAGTATTTT.

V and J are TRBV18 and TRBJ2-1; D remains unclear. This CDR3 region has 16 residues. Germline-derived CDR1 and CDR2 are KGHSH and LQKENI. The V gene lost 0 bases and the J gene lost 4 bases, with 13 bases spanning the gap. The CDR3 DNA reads TGTGCCAGCTCACCACCCGGACCACGGAGTTACAATGAGCAGTTCTTC. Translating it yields CASSPPGPRSYNEQFF.

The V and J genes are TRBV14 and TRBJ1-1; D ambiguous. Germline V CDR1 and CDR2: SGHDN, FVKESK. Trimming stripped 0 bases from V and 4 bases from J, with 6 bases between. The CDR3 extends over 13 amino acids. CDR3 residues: CASSQEVFTEAFF. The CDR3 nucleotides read TGTGCCAGCAGCCAAGAAGTTTTCACTGAAGCTTTCTTT.

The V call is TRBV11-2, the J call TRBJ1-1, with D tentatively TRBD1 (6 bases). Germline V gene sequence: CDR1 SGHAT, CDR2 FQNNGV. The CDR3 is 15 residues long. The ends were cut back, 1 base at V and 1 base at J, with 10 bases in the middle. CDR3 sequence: CASSLGGGQNTEAFF. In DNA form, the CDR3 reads TGTGCCAGCAGCTTAGGTGGGGGACAGAACACTGAAGCTTTCTTT.

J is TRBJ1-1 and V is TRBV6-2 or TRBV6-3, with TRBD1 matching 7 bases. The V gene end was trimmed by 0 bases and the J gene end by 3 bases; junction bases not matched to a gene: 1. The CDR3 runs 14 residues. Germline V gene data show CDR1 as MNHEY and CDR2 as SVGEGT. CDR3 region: CASSYSDRYTEAFF. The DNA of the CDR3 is TGTGCCAGCAGTTACTCGGACAGGTACACTGAAGCTTTCTTT.